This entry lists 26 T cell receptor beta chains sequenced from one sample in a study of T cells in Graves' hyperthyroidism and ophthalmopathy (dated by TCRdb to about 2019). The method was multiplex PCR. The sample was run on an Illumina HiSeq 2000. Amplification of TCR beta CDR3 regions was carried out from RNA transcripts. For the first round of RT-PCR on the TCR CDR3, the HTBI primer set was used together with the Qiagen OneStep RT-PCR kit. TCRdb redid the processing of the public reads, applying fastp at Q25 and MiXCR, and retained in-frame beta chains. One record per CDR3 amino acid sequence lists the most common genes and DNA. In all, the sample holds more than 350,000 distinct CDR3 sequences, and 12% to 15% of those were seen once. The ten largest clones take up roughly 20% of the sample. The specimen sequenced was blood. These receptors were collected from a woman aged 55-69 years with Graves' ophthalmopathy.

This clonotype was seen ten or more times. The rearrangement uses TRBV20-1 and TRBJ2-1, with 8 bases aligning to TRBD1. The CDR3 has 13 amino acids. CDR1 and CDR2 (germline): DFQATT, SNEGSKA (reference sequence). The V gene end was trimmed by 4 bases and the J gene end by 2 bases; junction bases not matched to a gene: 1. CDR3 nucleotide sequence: TGCAGTGCTAACAGGGGGACCTACAATGAGCAGTTCTTC. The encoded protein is CSANRGTYNEQFF.

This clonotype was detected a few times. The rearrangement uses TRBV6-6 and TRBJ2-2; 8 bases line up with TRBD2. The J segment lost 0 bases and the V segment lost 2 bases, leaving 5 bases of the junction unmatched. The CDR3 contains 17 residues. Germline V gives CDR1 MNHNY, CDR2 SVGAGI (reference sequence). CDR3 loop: CASSYQGLAANTGELFF. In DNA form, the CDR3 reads TGTGCCAGCAGTTACCAAGGACTAGCAGCGAACACCGGGGAGCTGTTTTTT.

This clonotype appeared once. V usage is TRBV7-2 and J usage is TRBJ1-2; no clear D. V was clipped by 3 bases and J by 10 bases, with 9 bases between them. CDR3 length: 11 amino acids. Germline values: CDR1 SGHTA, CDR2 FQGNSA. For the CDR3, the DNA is TGTGCCAGCAGCTTGCTCTCTATCTACACCTTC. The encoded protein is CASSLLSIYTF.

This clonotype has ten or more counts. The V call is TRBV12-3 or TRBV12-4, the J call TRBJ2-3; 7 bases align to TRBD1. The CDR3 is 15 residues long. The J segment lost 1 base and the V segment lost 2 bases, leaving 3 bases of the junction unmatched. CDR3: CASSLSGQGTDTQYF. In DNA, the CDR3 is TGTGCCAGCAGTTTATCCGGACAGGGCACAGATACGCAGTATTTT.

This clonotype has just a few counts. CDR3 nucleotide sequence: TGCAGTGCCACCTGGGCCGGCTACGAGCAGTACTTC. Translated, it gives CSATWAGYEQYF. The V and J genes are TRBV20-1 and TRBJ2-7; D is undetermined. This CDR3 is built from 12 residues. CDR1 is DFQATT and CDR2 is SNEGSKA in the germline V gene (reference sequence). Trimming took off 6 bases at V and 3 bases at J, with 12 bases between the two ends.

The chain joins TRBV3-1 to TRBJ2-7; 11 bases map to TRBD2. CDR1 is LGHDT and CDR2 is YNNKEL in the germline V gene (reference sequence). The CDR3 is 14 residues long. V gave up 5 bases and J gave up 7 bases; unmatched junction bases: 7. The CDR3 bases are TGTGCCAGCAGCTTTAGCGGGAGGGAAAGAGAGCAGTACTTC. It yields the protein CASSFSGREREQYF.

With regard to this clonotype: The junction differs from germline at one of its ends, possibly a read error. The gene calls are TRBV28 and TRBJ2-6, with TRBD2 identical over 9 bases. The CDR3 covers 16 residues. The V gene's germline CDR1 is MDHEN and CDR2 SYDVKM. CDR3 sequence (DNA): TGTGCCAGCAGGGGCGGGAGGGCCTCCGGGGTCAACGTCCTGACTTTC. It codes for CASRGGRASGVNVLTF.

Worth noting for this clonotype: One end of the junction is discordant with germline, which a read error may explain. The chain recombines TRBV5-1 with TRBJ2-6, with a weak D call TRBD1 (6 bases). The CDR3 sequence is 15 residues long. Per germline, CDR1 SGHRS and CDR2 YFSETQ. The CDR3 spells CASSSTGLGVNVLTF. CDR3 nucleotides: TGCGCCAGCAGCTCAACAGGGCTTGGGGTCAACGTCCTGACTTTC.

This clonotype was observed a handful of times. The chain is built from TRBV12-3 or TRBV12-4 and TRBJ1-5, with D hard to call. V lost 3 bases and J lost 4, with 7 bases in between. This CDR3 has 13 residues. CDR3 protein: CASSFDENQPQHF. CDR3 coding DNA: TGTGCCAGCAGTTTCGACGAGAATCAGCCCCAGCATTTT.

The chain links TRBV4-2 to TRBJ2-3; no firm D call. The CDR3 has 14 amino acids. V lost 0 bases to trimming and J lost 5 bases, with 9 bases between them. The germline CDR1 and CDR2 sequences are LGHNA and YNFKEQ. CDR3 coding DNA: TGTGCCAGCAGCCAAGATCGCCGTAGAGATACGCAGTATTTT. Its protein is CASSQDRRRDTQYF.

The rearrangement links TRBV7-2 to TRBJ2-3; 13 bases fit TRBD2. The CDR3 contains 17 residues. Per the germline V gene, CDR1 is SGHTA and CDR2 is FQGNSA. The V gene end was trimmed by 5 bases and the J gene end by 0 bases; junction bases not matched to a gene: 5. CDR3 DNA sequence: TGTGCCAGCAGCGCTGTACTAGCGGGAGGGAGCACAGATACGCAGTATTTT. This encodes CASSAVLAGGSTDTQYF.

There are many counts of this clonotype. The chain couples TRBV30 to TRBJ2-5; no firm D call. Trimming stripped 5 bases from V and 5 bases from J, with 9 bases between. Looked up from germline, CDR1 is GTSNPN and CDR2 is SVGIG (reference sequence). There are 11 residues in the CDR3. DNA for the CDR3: TGTGCCTGGGGCGCAGGTGAGACCCAGTACTTC. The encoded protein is CAWGAGETQYF.

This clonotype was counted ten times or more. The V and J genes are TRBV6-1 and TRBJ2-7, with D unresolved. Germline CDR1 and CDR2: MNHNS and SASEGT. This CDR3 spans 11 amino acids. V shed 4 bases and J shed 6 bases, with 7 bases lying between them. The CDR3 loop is CASSALAEQYF. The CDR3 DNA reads TGTGCCAGCAGTGCTTTGGCCGAGCAGTACTTC.

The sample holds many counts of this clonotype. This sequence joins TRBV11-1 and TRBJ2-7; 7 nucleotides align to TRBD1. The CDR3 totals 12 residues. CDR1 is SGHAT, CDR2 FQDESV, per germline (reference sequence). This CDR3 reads CPDRDRPYEQYF. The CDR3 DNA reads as TGTCCGGACCGGGACAGACCGTACGAGCAGTACTTC.

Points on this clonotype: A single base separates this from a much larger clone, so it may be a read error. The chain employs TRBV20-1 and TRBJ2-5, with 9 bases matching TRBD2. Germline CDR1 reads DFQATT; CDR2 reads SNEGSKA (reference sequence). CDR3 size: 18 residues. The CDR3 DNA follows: TGCAGTGCTGGAGATGGGAATGGCGTGGCGGGAGGGCAAGCGACCCAGTACTTC. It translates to CSAGDGNGVAGGQATQYF.

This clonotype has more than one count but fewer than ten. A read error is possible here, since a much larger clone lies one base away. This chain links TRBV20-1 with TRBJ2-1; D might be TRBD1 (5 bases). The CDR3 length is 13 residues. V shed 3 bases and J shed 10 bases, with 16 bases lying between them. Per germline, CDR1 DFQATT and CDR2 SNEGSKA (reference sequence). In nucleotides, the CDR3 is TGCAGTGCTAGGCCCCCACAGGTTCGGGAGCAGTTCTTC. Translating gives CSARPPQVREQFF.

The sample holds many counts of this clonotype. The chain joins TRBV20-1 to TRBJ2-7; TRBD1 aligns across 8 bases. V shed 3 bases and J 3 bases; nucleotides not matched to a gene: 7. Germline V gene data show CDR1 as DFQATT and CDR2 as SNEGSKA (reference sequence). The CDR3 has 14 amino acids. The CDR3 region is CSARGAGGLYEQYF. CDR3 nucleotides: TGCAGTGCTAGGGGGGCAGGGGGCCTCTACGAGCAGTACTTC.

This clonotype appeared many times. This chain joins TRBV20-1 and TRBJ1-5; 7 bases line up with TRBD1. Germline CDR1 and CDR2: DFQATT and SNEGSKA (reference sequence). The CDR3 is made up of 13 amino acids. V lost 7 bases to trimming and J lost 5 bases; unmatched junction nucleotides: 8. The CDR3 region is CSVPGQPHQPQHF. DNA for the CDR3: TGCAGTGTACCGGGACAGCCTCATCAGCCCCAGCATTTT.

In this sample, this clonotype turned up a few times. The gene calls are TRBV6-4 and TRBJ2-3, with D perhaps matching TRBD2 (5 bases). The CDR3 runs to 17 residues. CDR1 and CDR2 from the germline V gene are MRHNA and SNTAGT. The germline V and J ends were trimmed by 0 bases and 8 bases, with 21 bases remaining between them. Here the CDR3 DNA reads TGTGCCAGCAGTGACTCTGGATTAGCGTCTGGTCTTCGTACGCAGTATTTT. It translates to CASSDSGLASGLRTQYF.

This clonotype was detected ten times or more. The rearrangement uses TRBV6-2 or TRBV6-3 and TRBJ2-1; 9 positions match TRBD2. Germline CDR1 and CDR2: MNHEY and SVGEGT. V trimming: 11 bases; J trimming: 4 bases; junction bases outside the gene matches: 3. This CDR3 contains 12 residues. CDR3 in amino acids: CASSGGYNEQFF. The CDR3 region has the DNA TGTGCCTCGAGCGGGGGGTACAATGAGCAGTTCTTC.

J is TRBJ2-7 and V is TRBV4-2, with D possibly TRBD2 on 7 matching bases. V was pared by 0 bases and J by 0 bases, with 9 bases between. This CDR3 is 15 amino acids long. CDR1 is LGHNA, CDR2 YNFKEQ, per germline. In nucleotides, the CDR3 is TGTGCCAGCAGCCAAGAGAGGGGGGGCTCCTACGAGCAGTACTTC. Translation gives CASSQERGGSYEQYF.

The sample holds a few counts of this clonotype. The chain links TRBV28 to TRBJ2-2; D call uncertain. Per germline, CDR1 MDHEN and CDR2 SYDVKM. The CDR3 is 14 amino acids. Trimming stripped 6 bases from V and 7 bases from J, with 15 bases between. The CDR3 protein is CASSITKPRGELFF. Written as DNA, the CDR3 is TGTGCCAGCAGCATAACCAAACCCCGCGGGGAGCTGTTTTTT.

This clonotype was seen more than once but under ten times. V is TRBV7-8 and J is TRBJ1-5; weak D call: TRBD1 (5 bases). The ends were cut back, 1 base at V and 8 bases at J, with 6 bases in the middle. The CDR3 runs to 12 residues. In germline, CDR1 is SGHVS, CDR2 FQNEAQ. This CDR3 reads CASSLVGEPQHF. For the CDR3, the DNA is TGTGCCAGCAGCTTAGTGGGGGAGCCCCAGCATTTT. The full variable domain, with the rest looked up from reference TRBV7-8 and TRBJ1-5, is GAGVSQSPRYKVAKRGQDVALRCDPISGHVSLFWYQQALGQGPEFLTYFQNEAQLDKSGLPSDRFFAERPEGSVSTLKIQRTQQEDSAVYLCASSLVGEPQHFGDGTRLSIL.

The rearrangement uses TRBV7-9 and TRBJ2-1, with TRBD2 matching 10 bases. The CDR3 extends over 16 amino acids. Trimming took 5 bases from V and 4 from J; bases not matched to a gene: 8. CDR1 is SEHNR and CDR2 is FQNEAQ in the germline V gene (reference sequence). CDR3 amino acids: CASSPRTSGVYNEQFF. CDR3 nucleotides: TGTGCCAGCAGCCCCCGGACTAGCGGCGTTTACAATGAGCAGTTCTTC.

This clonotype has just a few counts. The DNA for the CDR3 is TGCAGTGCTGGCCAGACTTTAACCTACGAGCAGTACTTC. It is translated as CSAGQTLTYEQYF. This sequence joins TRBV20-1 and TRBJ2-7; no definite D call. CDR1 and CDR2 (germline): DFQATT, SNEGSKA (reference sequence). Between the trimmed V and J ends, which lost 5 bases and 2 bases, there was a span of 13 bases. The CDR3 is 13 amino acids.

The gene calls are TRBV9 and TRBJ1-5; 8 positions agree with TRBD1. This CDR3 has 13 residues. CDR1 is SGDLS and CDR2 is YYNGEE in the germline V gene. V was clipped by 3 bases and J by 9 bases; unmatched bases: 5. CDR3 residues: CASSEGTGGPQHF. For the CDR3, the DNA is TGTGCCAGCAGCGAAGGGACAGGAGGGCCCCAGCATTTT.